This T cell receptor beta chain was obtained from a study of cytomegalovirus exposure and HLA in healthy donors. Whole-study results and caveats: In vitro confirmation showed a few CMV-associated chains to be CMV antigen specific. A missense DCLRE1C variant was associated with V- and J-gene trimming of TCR beta chains in a later analysis, and an independent cohort replicated the association. The authors later found most CMV-associated TCR beta chains appeared HLA-restricted. Cytomegalovirus-associated TCR beta chains were listed, numbering 150 to 200.

On this clone itself: Antigen specificity is unknown.

13 Jbeta primers and 60 Vbeta primers were used for the PCR. Sequencing used immunoSEQ multiplex PCR; TCRdb keeps in-frame clones, though not all of them. Among about 150,000 clones listed, around four fifths were seen once. Trimming left V 5 bases short and J 0 bases short, with 2 bases between. CDR1 is SGHAT, CDR2 FQNNGV, per germline. This CDR3 is built from 11 residues. Source material: PBMCs. The source of this sequence is a boy aged 2-9 years in good health and CMV-seronegative. V is TRBV11-2 and J is TRBJ2-7; D remains unclear. The CDR3 DNA is TGTGCCAGCAGCCGCTCCTACGAGCAGTACTTC. Translation: CASSRSYEQYF.